What follows describes a single T cell receptor (beta chain). The same CDR3 is also encoded by other DNA sequences in this sample. This sample stems from a study of control samples from healthy donors and cancer patients. The CDR3 loop spans 15 amino acids. The germline V and J ends were trimmed by 4 bases and 0 bases, with 10 bases remaining between them. CDR1 and CDR2 from the germline V gene are MNHNY and SVGAGI (reference sequence). Profiled with immunoSEQ multiplex PCR; TCRdb holds only in-frame clones, not every one. The profile shows approximately 110,000 clones, about 83% of them singletons. The sequence was obtained from a woman in her forties or fifties in good health. J is TRBJ1-5 and V is TRBV6-6; D may be TRBD1 (6 bases). Sequenced material: blood. CDR3 amino acids: CASSLTGNSNQPQHF. CDR3 in DNA: TGTGCCAGCAGTTTGACAGGAAATAGCAATCAGCCCCAGCATTTT.